Sequencing of this T cell receptor (beta chain) was carried out in a study of blood T cell repertoires in COVID-19. Study background: COVID-19 samples collected from the United States, Italy and Spain covered acute and convalescent phases. T cells, B-cell-depleted T cells, or PBMCs provided the cDNA or gDNA that served as material.

The germline gives CDR1 SGHAT, CDR2 FQNNGV. This CDR3 is built from 16 residues. With V trimmed by 1 base and J by 1 base, 5 bases remained unmatched. Notes on this clone: This specimen includes other DNA sequences encoding the same CDR3.

In the original processing: Nucleated cell number was recorded as an estimate derived from reference gene primer amplification. Some clones are missing from TCRdb's copy, which holds only in-frame ones; the method was immunoSEQ multiplex PCR. The V and J calls and the clone size are those of that table, but D and trimming were determined from the DNA. The data contain more than 200,000 clones, about 85% of them seen just once; the ten biggest clones take up over 1.5%. The sequenced material came from peripheral blood. The TCR comes from a man between 65 and 85 years old with acute or convalescent COVID-19. The chain has TRBV11-2 and TRBJ2-7; 9 bases are a match to TRBD2. CDR3 coding DNA: TGTGCCAGCAGCTTAGTAACTAGCGGGCCGTCCTACGAGCAGTACTTC. This codes for CASSLVTSGPSYEQYF.